This T cell receptor (beta chain) originates from a study of CXCR3-negative and CXCR3-positive naive CD8 T cells. General study points: CXCR3 expression partially decreased after cryopreservation; most assays used fresh PBMCs. Between one naive subset and the other, surface CD5 was comparable, and TCR strength was inferred from TRB CDR3 properties. Memory, not naive, CXCR3-negative and CXCR3-positive cells differed in TRBV-TRBJ usage.

About this clonotype: Its antigen remains unidentified.

Sorting yielded triplicates of 300,000 cells for each CD8+ T cell subset. Libraries were UMI-labeled 5' RACE TRB cDNA. TCRdb reprocessed the 5' RACE reads and keeps a single row for each CDR3 protein, giving no DNA. The sample is made up of approximately 45,000 distinct CDR3 sequences, and the top ten hold about 15% of it. This CDR3 is 15 amino acids long. The germline V gene encodes CDR1 MDHEN and CDR2 SYDVKM. The sample taken for sequencing was memory CD8+ T cells from blood. The rearrangement uses TRBV28 and TRBJ2-7; the TCRdb call, TRBD1, lacks DNA for checking. The receptor was derived from a human donor in good health. Some clones in this sample may be carry-over from other donors' samples. The CDR3 reads CASSTRLGATYEQYF. The full variable domain, with the rest looked up from reference TRBV28 and TRBJ2-7, is DVKVTQSSRYLVKRTGEKVFLECVQDMDHENMFWYRQDPGLGLRLIYFSYDVKMKEKGDIPEGYSVSREKKERFSLILESASTNQTSMYLCASSTRLGATYEQYFGPGTRLTVT.